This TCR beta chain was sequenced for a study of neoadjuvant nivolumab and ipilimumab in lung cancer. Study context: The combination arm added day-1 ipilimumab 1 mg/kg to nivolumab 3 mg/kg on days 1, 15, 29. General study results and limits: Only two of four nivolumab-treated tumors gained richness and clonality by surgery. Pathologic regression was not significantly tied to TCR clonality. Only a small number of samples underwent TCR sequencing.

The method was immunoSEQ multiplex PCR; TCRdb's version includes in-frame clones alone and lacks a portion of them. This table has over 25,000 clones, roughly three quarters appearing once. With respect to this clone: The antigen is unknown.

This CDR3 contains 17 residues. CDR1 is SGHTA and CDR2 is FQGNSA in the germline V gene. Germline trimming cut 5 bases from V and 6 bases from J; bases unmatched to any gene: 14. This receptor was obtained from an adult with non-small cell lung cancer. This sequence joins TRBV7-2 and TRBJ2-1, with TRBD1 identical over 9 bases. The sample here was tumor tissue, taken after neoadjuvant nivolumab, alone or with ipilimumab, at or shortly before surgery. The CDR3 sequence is CASSPGAADRGSNEQFF. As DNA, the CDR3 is TGTGCCAGCAGCCCCGGCGCAGCGGACAGGGGAAGCAATGAGCAGTTCTTC.